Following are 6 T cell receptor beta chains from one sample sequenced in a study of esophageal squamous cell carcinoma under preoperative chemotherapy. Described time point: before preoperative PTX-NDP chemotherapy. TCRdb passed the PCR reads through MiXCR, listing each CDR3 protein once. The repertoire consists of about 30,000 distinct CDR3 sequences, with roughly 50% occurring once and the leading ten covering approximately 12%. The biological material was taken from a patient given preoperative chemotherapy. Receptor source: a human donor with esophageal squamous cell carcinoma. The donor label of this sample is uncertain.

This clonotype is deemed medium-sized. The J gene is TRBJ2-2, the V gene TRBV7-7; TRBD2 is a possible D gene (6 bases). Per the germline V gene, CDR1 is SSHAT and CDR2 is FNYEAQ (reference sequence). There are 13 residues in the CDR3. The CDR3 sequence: CASSGSGTGELFF. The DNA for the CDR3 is TGTGCTAGCTCCGGTAGCGGAACCGGGGAGCTGTTTTTT.

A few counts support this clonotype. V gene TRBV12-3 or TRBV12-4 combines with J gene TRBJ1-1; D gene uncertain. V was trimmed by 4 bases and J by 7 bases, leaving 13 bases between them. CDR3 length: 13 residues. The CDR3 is CASSSPTRNEAFF. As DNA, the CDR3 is TGTGCCAGCAGTTCGCCTACACGAAATGAAGCTTTCTTT.

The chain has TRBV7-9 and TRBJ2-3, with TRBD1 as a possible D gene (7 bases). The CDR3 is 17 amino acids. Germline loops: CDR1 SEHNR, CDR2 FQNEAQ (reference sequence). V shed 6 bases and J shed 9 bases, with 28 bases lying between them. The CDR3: CASSQSGGTANTETQYF. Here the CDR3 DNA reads TGTGCCAGCAGTCAGAGCGGCGGGACAGCGAACACCGAGACGCAGTATTTT.

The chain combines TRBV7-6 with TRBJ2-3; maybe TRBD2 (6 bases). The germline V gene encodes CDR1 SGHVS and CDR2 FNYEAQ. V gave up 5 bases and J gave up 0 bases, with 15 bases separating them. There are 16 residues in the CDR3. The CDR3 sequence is CASSPYSGSSTDTQYF. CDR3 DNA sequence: TGTGCCAGCAGCCCCTATAGCGGCTCTAGCACAGATACGCAGTATTTT.

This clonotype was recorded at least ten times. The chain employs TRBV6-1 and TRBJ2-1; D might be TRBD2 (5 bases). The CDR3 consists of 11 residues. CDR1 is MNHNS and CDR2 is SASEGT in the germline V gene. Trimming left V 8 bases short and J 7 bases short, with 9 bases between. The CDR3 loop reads CASSRVNEQFF. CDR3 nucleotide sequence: TGTGCCAGCTCGAGGGTAAATGAGCAGTTCTTC.

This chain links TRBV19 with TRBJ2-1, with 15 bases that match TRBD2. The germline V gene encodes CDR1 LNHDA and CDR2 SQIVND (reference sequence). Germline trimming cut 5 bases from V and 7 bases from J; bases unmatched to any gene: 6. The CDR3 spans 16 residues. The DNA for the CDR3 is TGTGCCAGTAGTCTCTTTGGGACTAGCGGGAGGAATGAGCAGTTCTTC. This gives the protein CASSLFGTSGRNEQFF.